This T cell receptor beta chain was sequenced in a study of response to subunit inactivated influenza vaccine. V was pared by 8 bases and J by 4 bases, with 11 bases of the junction left unmatched. There are 16 residues in the CDR3. Germline V lookup: CDR1 LNHDA, CDR2 SQIVND (reference sequence). Note on this clonotype: Its antigen is not known.

TCRdb analysed the RT-PCR reads with MiXCR anew, one entry per CDR3 protein. The sample contains roughly 170,000 distinct CDR3 sequences, around 9% of which appear only once. Study-wide points: It was the authors' suggestion that each seasonal influenza vaccination recruits few new T cells.

The receptor was isolated from a middle-aged man who received an inactivated influenza vaccine. The rearrangement joins TRBV19 to TRBJ2-2; 9 bases are shared with TRBD1. The specimen was non-naive T cells sorted from PBMCs, collected on the day of vaccination. CDR3 amino acids: CASRGGGQGRTGELFF. CDR3 sequence (DNA): TGTGCCAGTCGAGGAGGGGGACAGGGTCGCACCGGGGAGCTGTTTTTT.